Below, one TCR beta chain is given with its context. V was clipped by 1 base and J by 0 bases, with 6 bases between them. CDR1 and CDR2 (germline): SQVTM, ANQGSEA. This CDR3 is built from 14 residues. The data were obtained in a study of T cell changes during pregnancy in multiple sclerosis. TCRdb keeps only in-frame clones here, not all; method: immunoSEQ multiplex PCR. In the table there are about 59,000 clones, over 75% of which are singletons. This sequence joins TRBV29-1 and TRBJ1-4; D not certain. The specimen comprised peripheral blood, sampled before pregnancy. This TCR was recovered from a female donor with multiple sclerosis, enrolled in a pregnancy study. In nucleotides, the CDR3 is TGCAGCGTTGAAGGGGAGGCAACTAATGAAAAACTGTTTTTT. This sequence encodes CSVEGEATNEKLFF.